This T cell receptor beta chain was recorded in a study of OX40 agonist ivuxolimab in advanced cancers. Whole-study context: Patients were dosed with the agonistic anti-OX40 (CD134) antibody ivuxolimab.

The V segment lost 5 bases and the J segment 0 bases; nucleotides outside the gene matches: 23. This CDR3 has 21 amino acids. From germline, CDR1 is SGHRS and CDR2 YFSETQ. Autoimmune disease history or systemic immunosuppression led to patients being barred. The repertoire was sequenced with immunoSEQ multiplex PCR; TCRdb's copy has only in-frame clones and lacks some. This table holds tens of thousands of clones, about 88% found once. This sequence was found in an adult with an advanced solid tumor such as melanoma, head and neck, liver or kidney cancer. Sequences were derived from CD4+ or CD8+ T cells sorted from blood, sampled in a trial of the OX40 agonist ivuxolimab. The chain couples TRBV5-1 to TRBJ2-3; 8 bases agree with TRBD2. The CDR3 coding sequence is TGCGCCAGCAGATGGGTAGCGGGATCGGGCGAATGGGCCTTTAGCACAGATACGCAGTATTTT. It yields the protein CASRWVAGSGEWAFSTDTQYF.